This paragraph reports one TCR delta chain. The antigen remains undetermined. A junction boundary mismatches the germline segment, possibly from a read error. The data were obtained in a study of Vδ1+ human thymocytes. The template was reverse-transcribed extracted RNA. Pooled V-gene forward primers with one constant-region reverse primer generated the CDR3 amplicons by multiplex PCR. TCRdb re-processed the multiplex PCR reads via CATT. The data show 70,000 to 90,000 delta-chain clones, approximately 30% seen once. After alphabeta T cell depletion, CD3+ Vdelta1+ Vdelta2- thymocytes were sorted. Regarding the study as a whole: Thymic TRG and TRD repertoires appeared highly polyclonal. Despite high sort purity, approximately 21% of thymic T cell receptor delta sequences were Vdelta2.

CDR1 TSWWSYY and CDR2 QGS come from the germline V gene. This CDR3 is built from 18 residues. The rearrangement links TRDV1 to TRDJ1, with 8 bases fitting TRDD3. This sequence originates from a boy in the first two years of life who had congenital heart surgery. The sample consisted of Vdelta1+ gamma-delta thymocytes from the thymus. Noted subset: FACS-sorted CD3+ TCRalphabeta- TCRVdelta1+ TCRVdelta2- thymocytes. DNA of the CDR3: TGTGCTCTTGTTCCTTTCCGCCTCAATACTGGGGGTTACGATAACCTCATCTTT. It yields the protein CALVPFRLNTGGYDNLIF.